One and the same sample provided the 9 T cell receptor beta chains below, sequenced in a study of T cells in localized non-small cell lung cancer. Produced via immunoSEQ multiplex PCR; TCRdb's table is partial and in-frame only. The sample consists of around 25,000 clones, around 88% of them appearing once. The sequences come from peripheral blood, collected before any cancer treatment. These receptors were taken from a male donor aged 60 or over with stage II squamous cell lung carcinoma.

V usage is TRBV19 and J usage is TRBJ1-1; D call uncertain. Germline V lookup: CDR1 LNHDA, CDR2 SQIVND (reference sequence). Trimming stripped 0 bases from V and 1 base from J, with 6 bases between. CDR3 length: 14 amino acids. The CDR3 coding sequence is TGTGCCAGTAGTATAGATCTCGGGAACACTGAAGCTTTCTTT. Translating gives CASSIDLGNTEAFF.

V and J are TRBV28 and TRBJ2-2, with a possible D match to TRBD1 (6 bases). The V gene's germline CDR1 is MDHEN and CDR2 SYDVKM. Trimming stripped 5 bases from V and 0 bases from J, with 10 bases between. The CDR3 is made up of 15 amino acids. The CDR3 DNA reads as TGTGCCAGCAGTCCGAGACAGGCGAACACCGGGGAGCTGTTTTTT. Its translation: CASSPRQANTGELFF.

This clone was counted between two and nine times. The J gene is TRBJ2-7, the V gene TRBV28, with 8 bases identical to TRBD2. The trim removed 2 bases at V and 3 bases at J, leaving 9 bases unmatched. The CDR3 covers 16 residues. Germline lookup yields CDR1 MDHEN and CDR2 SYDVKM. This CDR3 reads CASSLGLAGVNYEQYF. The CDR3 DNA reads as TGTGCCAGCAGTTTAGGGCTAGCGGGCGTTAACTACGAGCAGTACTTC.

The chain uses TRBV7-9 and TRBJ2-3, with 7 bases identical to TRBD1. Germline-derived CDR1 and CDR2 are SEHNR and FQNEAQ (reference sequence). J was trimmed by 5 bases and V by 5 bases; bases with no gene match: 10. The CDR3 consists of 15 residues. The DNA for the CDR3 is TGTGCCAGCAGCGCCTCCGGGACAGTTCAAGATACGCAGTATTTT. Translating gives CASSASGTVQDTQYF.

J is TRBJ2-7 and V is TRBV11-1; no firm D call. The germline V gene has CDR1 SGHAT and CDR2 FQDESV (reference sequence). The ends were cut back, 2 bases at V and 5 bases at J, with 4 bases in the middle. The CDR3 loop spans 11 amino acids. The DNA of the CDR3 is TGTGCCAGCAGCTTAAGGAACGAGCAGTACTTC. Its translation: CASSLRNEQYF.

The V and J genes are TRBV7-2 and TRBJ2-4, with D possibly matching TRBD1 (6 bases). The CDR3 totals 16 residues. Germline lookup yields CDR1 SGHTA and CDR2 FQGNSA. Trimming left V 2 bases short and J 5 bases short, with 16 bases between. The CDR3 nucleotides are TGTGCCAGCAGCTTAATAGTTAGCCAGGGGCAAAACATTCAGTACTTC. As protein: CASSLIVSQGQNIQYF. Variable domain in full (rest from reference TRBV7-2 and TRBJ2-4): GAGVSQSPSNKVTEKGKDVELRCDPISGHTALYWYRQSLGQGLEFLIYFQGNSAPDKSGLPSDRFSAERTGGSVSTLTIQRTQQEDSAVYLCASSLIVSQGQNIQYFGAGTRLSVL.

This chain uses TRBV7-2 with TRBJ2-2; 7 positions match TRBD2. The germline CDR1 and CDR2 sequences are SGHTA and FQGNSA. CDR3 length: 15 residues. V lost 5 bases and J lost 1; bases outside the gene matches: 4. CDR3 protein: CASSPTGGNTGELFF. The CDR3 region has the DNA TGTGCCAGCAGCCCGACGGGGGGGAACACCGGGGAGCTGTTTTTT.

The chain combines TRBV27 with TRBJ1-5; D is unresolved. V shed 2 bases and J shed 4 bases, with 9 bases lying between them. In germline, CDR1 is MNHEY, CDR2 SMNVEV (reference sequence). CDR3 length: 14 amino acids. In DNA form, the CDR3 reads TGTGCCAGCAGTTTAGGCAGTGGGAATCAGCCCCAGCATTTT. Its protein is CASSLGSGNQPQHF.

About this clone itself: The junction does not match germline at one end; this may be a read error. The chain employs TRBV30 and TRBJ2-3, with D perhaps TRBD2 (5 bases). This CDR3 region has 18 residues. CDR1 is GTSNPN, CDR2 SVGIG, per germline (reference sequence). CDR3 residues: CAWRPTSLRVTTTDTRYF. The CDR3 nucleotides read TGTGCCTGGAGACCTACATCTTTGCGTGTGACTACCACAGATACGCGGTATTTT. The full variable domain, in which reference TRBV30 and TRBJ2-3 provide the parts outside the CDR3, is SQTIHQWPATLVQPVGSPLSLECTVEGTSNPNLYWYRQAAGRGLQLLFYSVGIGQISSEVPQNLSASRPQDRQFILSSKKLLLSDSGFYLCAWRPTSLRVTTTDTRYFGPGTRLTVL.